Presented here are 11 T cell receptor beta chains from one specimen sequenced in a study of T cells in Graves' hyperthyroidism and ophthalmopathy. Amplified regions were TCR beta CDR3 sequences from RNA transcripts. The TCR CDR3 first-round RT-PCR relied on the HTBI primer set. Each CDR3 protein gets one entry after TCRdb re-called the multiplex PCR reads with MiXCR. Found here are 200,000 to 250,000 distinct CDR3 sequences, around 16% of them singletons; the top ten hold roughly 49%. The specimen was blood. These receptors were taken from a woman aged 45 to 65 with Graves' hyperthyroidism.

This clonotype was detected many times. This rearrangement joins TRBV6-1 to TRBJ2-7; D remains ambiguous. The length of the CDR3 is 15 residues. CDR1 and CDR2 (germline): MNHNS, SASEGT. The V end was cut by 5 bases, the J end by 0 bases, with 14 bases between. The chain's CDR3 is CASSFVRQYSYEQYF. The CDR3 DNA follows: TGTGCCAGCAGTTTTGTTCGACAATACTCCTACGAGCAGTACTTC.

This clonotype was seen more than once but under ten times. The gene calls are TRBV20-1 and TRBJ2-2; D perhaps matches TRBD1 (5 bases). The CDR3 runs to 13 residues. Germline-derived CDR1 and CDR2 are DFQATT and SNEGSKA (reference sequence). V was clipped by 3 bases and J by 4 bases, with 9 bases between them. Here the CDR3 DNA reads TGCAGTGCTAGGGTGGACACCACCGGGGAGCTGTTTTTT. Translation: CSARVDTTGELFF.

The chain employs TRBV28 and TRBJ2-1, with 8 bases matching TRBD2. Germline CDR1 and CDR2: MDHEN and SYDVKM. With 10 bases clipped from V and 0 bases from J, the junction kept 11 bases outside the gene matches. CDR3 length: 16 amino acids. CDR3 protein: CANSLTSGSSYNEQFF. The CDR3 nucleotides read TGTGCCAACAGCCTTACTAGCGGTAGCTCCTACAATGAGCAGTTCTTC.

This clonotype appeared many times. The chain couples TRBV2 to TRBJ1-1; 8 positions agree with TRBD1. Trimming took 7 bases from V and 1 from J; bases not matched to a gene: 2. Looked up from germline, CDR1 is SNHLY and CDR2 is FYNNEI. The CDR3 runs 13 residues. The CDR3 loop reads CASKGQANTEAFF. The CDR3 bases are TGTGCCAGCAAGGGACAGGCGAACACTGAAGCTTTCTTT.

Ten or more counts support this clonotype. The chain uses TRBV15 and TRBJ2-1, with 15 bases fitting TRBD2. CDR1 LNHNV and CDR2 YYDKDF come from the germline V gene (reference sequence). The V and J ends lost 1 base and 3 bases, in that order; junction bases with no gene match: 10. This CDR3 region has 20 residues. The CDR3 reads CATSRGGLAGGLEGYNEQFF. The CDR3 DNA is TGTGCCACCAGCAGAGGGGGACTAGCGGGAGGACTTGAGGGCTACAATGAGCAGTTCTTC.

This clonotype was picked up a small number of times. The V and J genes are TRBV6-5 and TRBJ2-5; D is perhaps TRBD1 (5 bases). This CDR3 is built from 15 residues. Germline-derived CDR1 and CDR2 are MNHEY and SVGAGI. The ends were cut back, 2 bases at V and 2 bases at J, with 12 bases in the middle. The CDR3, as DNA: TGTGCCAGCAGTTACGGTACGACAGCTCAAGAGACCCAGTACTTC. As protein: CASSYGTTAQETQYF.

This clonotype was picked up many times. This chain connects TRBV3-1 to TRBJ2-5, with 8 bases fitting TRBD2. CDR1 LGHDT and CDR2 YNNKEL come from the germline V gene (reference sequence). J was trimmed by 5 bases and V by 5 bases; bases with no gene match: 10. The CDR3 loop spans 15 amino acids. CDR3 loop: CASSKSGRVEETQYF. The CDR3 nucleotides read TGTGCCAGCAGCAAAAGCGGGAGAGTGGAGGAGACCCAGTACTTC.

This clonotype has more than one count but fewer than ten. This chain links TRBV30 with TRBJ2-7; tentative D call: TRBD1 (5 bases). V lost 2 bases, J lost 5 bases, and 25 bases lay in between. The germline gives CDR1 GTSNPN, CDR2 SVGIG (reference sequence). The CDR3 consists of 17 residues. As DNA, the CDR3 is TGTGCCTGGAGTTCAAACGCGGTCGCTCCCCAGGGCCACGAGCAGTACTTC. Residues: CAWSSNAVAPQGHEQYF.

The chain is built from TRBV6-5 and TRBJ2-7, with D uncertain. From germline, CDR1 is MNHEY and CDR2 SVGAGI. The V gene lost 3 bases and the J gene lost 4 bases, with 10 bases spanning the gap. The CDR3 runs 13 residues. In nucleotides, the CDR3 is TGTGCCAGCAGTTATCGAGTTAGGTACGAGCAGTACTTC. This translates into CASSYRVRYEQYF.

In its sample, this clonotype was seen many times. The rearrangement joins TRBV27 to TRBJ2-7; D unresolved. CDR1 and CDR2 from the germline V gene are MNHEY and SMNVEV (reference sequence). The CDR3 consists of 13 residues. The V end lost 2 bases, the J end lost 6 bases, and 11 bases lay between the germline ends. The CDR3 spells CASSLVLGSEQYF. The CDR3 DNA reads TGTGCCAGCAGTTTAGTCCTGGGAAGCGAGCAGTACTTC.

This chain joins TRBV3-1 and TRBJ2-2, with D uncertain. The CDR3 consists of 12 residues. V lost 1 base, J lost 8 bases, and 5 bases lay in between. The V gene's germline CDR1 is LGHDT and CDR2 YNNKEL (reference sequence). The CDR3 sequence: CASSQGTGELFF. In DNA form, the CDR3 reads TGTGCCAGCAGCCAAGGGACGGGGGAGCTGTTTTTT.